Below are 22 T cell receptor beta chains sequenced from a single sample in a study of T-cell reconstitution after alpha-beta-depleted transplantation in children. For TCRbeta, the library was prepared with unique molecular identifiers. TCRdb itself ran the PCR reads through MiXCR, one entry per CDR3 protein. The sample yields more than 200,000 distinct CDR3 sequences, around 7.7% seen once. The material sequenced was PBMCs, mostly from graft donor cells, taken 360 days after TCRalphabeta/CD19-depleted stem cell transplant. The receptors shown here come from a male patient aged 2 to 9 who had a stem cell transplant for acute myeloid leukemia, so the T cells may come from the graft donor.

This clonotype was detected only a few times. The V call is TRBV12-3 or TRBV12-4, the J call TRBJ2-1, with TRBD2 matching over 14 bases. The CDR3 runs to 16 residues. J was trimmed by 7 bases and V by 6 bases; bases with no gene match: 8. DNA for the CDR3: TGTGCCAGCAGCCGTCGGACTAGCGGGAGGAGAAATGAGCAGTTCTTC. Amino acid sequence: CASSRRTSGRRNEQFF.

In this sample, this clonotype turned up a few times. This rearrangement joins TRBV7-2 to TRBJ1-6; no definite D call. The length of the CDR3 is 15 residues. Trimming shortened V by 5 bases and J by 7 bases, and 15 bases separated the two germline ends. Germline V gene sequence: CDR1 SGHTA, CDR2 FQGNSA. CDR3 region: CASSPSSPGNSPLHF. The CDR3 bases are TGTGCCAGCAGCCCGAGTTCCCCGGGCAATTCACCCCTCCACTTT. Looking up the rest from reference TRBV7-2 and TRBJ1-6 gives the full variable domain: GAGVSQSPSNKVTEKGKDVELRCDPISGHTALYWYRQSLGQGLEFLIYFQGNSAPDKSGLPSDRFSAERTGGSVSTLTIQRTQQEDSAVYLCASSPSSPGNSPLHFGNGTRLTVT.

The sample holds a few counts of this clonotype. V is TRBV20-1 and J is TRBJ2-5; D tentatively fits TRBD1 or TRBD2 (5 bases each). There are 13 residues in the CDR3. V was shortened by 6 bases and J by 4 bases, with 15 bases between the two germline ends. Germline values: CDR1 DFQATT, CDR2 SNEGSKA (reference sequence). CDR3 amino acids: CSALRGAGETQYF. CDR3 nucleotides: TGCAGTGCCCTAAGAGGGGCGGGAGAGACCCAGTACTTC.

This sequence joins TRBV6-2 or TRBV6-3 and TRBJ1-1, with D possibly TRBD1 on 5 matching bases. V was trimmed by 4 bases and J by 5 bases, leaving 17 bases between them. The CDR3 is 15 residues long. Germline CDR1 and CDR2: MNHEY and SVGEGT. CDR3 residues: CASSWTLLKGTEAFF. CDR3 in DNA: TGTGCCAGCAGTTGGACACTCCTCAAGGGAACTGAAGCTTTCTTT.

This clonotype was found a few times. The genes are TRBV5-1 and TRBJ1-2; D gene uncertain. The CDR3 totals 16 residues. Trimming removed 0 bases at V and 6 bases at J, with 18 bases between. Per germline, CDR1 SGHRS and CDR2 YFSETQ. The CDR3 nucleotides are TGCGCCAGCAGCTTGGGTAGGTTGCTTATCGCTGATGGCTACACCTTC. This translates into CASSLGRLLIADGYTF.

The chain is built from TRBV5-1 and TRBJ2-5; weak D call: TRBD1 (6 bases). This CDR3 has 15 amino acids. V was clipped by 3 bases and J by 5 bases, with 17 bases between them. Germline CDR1 SGHRS, CDR2 YFSETQ. CDR3 residues: CASSSQGSGRETQYF. CDR3 sequence (DNA): TGCGCCAGCAGCTCCCAGGGGAGCGGACGGGAGACCCAGTACTTC.

This chain links TRBV7-2 with TRBJ2-7, with 7 bases aligning to TRBD1. V was pared by 0 bases and J by 3 bases, with 2 bases of the junction left unmatched. This CDR3 region has 14 residues. CDR1 SGHTA and CDR2 FQGNSA come from the germline V gene. CDR3 residues: CASSLAGQVYEQYV. CDR3 DNA sequence: TGTGCCAGCAGCTTAGCCGGACAGGTCTACGAGCAGTACGTC.

This clonotype has more than one count but fewer than ten. The V gene is TRBV7-2, the J gene TRBJ2-3, with D possibly matching TRBD1 (6 bases). The CDR3 sequence is 15 residues long. Trimming cost V 4 bases and J 2 bases, with 13 bases left between them. The germline V gene has CDR1 SGHTA and CDR2 FQGNSA. CDR3 loop: CASSSPGHFTDTQYF. The CDR3 coding sequence is TGTGCCAGCAGCTCACCGGGACATTTCACAGATACGCAGTATTTT.

Worth noting for this clonotype: This is likely a read error, given that the CDR3 carries no conserved phenylalanine or tryptophan at its end. The chain joins TRBV4-1 to TRBJ2-3, with unresolved D. Germline V CDR1 and CDR2: MGHRA, YSYEKL. The germline V and J ends were trimmed by 4 bases and 9 bases, with 11 bases remaining between them. The CDR3 length is 12 residues. CDR3 sequence reads: CASSRSPTTQYY. CDR3 nucleotides: TGCGCCAGCAGCCGCAGTCCAACAACGCAGTATTAT.

This clonotype was recorded many times. This sequence joins TRBV20-1 and TRBJ2-6; 7 bases agree with TRBD1. The CDR3 length is 15 residues. The trim removed 4 bases at V and 6 bases at J, leaving 9 bases unmatched. Germline loops: CDR1 DFQATT, CDR2 SNEGSKA (reference sequence). The CDR3 loop is CSATRQGSVANVLTF. In DNA, the CDR3 is TGCAGTGCTACCAGACAGGGCTCCGTGGCCAACGTCCTGACTTTC.

Many counts were recorded for this clonotype. CDR3 amino acids: CASGFYHEQFF. The CDR3 region has the DNA TGTGCTAGTGGTTTTTACCATGAGCAGTTCTTC. The V gene is TRBV12-5, the J gene TRBJ2-1; the D is unclear. CDR3 length equals 11 residues. V shed 3 bases and J shed 8 bases, with 5 bases lying between them. Germline values: CDR1 LGHNT, CDR2 FRNRAP. Complete variable domain (other parts from reference TRBV12-5 and TRBJ2-1): DARVTQTPRHKVTEMGQEVTMRCQPILGHNTVFWYRQTMMQGLELLAYFRNRAPLDDSGMPKDRFSAEMPDATLATLKIQPSEPRDSAVYFCASGFYHEQFFGPGTRLTVL.

Many counts were recorded for this clonotype. CDR3: CASSLRRTYEQYF. CDR3 in DNA: TGTGCCAGCAGTTTGAGGAGAACCTACGAGCAGTACTTC. The rearrangement links TRBV12-3 or TRBV12-4 to TRBJ2-7; D uncertain. The V end was cut by 3 bases, the J end by 2 bases, with 8 bases between. This CDR3 is 13 amino acids long.

In the case of this clonotype: With a much larger clone just one base away, this may be a read error. The chain combines TRBV6-1 with TRBJ2-1; D gene ambiguous. V lost 4 bases and J lost 3, with 16 bases in between. Germline lookup yields CDR1 MNHNS and CDR2 SASEGT. CDR3 length: 16 amino acids. CDR3: CASSGAARSFYNEQFF. For the CDR3, the DNA is TGTGCCAGCAGTGGGGCGGCCCGAAGCTTCTACAATGAGCAGTTCTTC.

This clonotype was recorded at least ten times. The chain is built from TRBV20-1 and TRBJ2-5, with D possibly TRBD2 on 6 matching bases. V was trimmed by 3 bases and J by 2 bases, leaving 7 bases between them. Per the germline V gene, CDR1 is DFQATT and CDR2 is SNEGSKA (reference sequence). The CDR3 spans 12 residues. This CDR3 reads CSASGLQETQYF. As DNA, the CDR3 is TGCAGTGCTAGCGGACTACAAGAGACCCAGTACTTC.

This clonotype has at least ten counts. The CDR3 sequence is CSAGFSWGLIYNEQFF. The CDR3, as DNA: TGCAGTGCTGGATTCAGTTGGGGACTCATATACAATGAGCAGTTCTTC. The J gene is TRBJ2-1, the V gene TRBV20-1; TRBD2 might be the D (6 bases). The CDR3 loop spans 16 amino acids. CDR1 DFQATT and CDR2 SNEGSKA come from the germline V gene (reference sequence). Trimming removed 5 bases at V and 4 bases at J, with 21 bases between.

The genes are TRBV5-4 and TRBJ2-1, with 9 positions matching TRBD2. Germline V gene data show CDR1 as SGHNT and CDR2 as YYREEE (reference sequence). The CDR3 is made up of 16 amino acids. The ends lost 0 bases at V and 7 bases at J; junction bases unmatched: 8. CDR3 region: CASSLGGREGQNEQFF. The CDR3 DNA is TGTGCCAGCAGCTTGGGAGGGCGGGAGGGCCAAAATGAGCAGTTCTTC.

This clonotype was observed a handful of times. The J gene is TRBJ2-2, the V gene TRBV20-1; D ambiguous. The V gene lost 7 bases and the J gene lost 6 bases, with 18 bases spanning the gap. CDR3 size: 14 residues. Germline CDR1 is DFQATT and CDR2 is SNEGSKA (reference sequence). The CDR3 reads CSVQSEWVAGELFF. In DNA, the CDR3 is TGCAGTGTTCAGTCCGAATGGGTCGCCGGGGAGCTGTTTTTT.

V usage is TRBV5-1 and J usage is TRBJ2-2; weak D call: TRBD1 (6 bases). There are 16 residues in the CDR3. CDR1 SGHRS and CDR2 YFSETQ come from the germline V gene. The V end lost 0 bases, the J end lost 6 bases, and 15 bases lay between the germline ends. The CDR3 reads CASSLGQVRVPGELFF. DNA for the CDR3: TGCGCCAGCAGCTTGGGACAGGTTCGCGTCCCCGGGGAGCTGTTTTTT.

The chain employs TRBV20-1 and TRBJ2-1, with TRBD1 identical over 7 bases. The CDR3 runs 15 residues. Germline CDR1 is DFQATT and CDR2 is SNEGSKA (reference sequence). After removal of 3 bases from V and 4 bases from J, the junction contained 9 bases not matched to a gene. In nucleotides, the CDR3 is TGCAGTGCTAGCCGCGAGGGGGCCCATTACAATGAGCAGTTCTTC. It encodes CSASREGAHYNEQFF.

This rearrangement joins TRBV10-2 to TRBJ2-7; perhaps TRBD1 as D (5 bases). CDR1 and CDR2 from the germline V gene are WSHSY and SAAADI. V lost 2 bases, J lost 3 bases, and 17 bases lay in between. The CDR3 runs to 16 residues. The CDR3 nucleotides are TGCGCCAGCAGTGAGGATGCAGGGCTATATCTCTACGAGCAGTACGTC. It translates to CASSEDAGLYLYEQYV.

The CDR3 here is CASSPGRANEKLFF. DNA for the CDR3: TGTGCCAGCAGCCCGGGACGGGCTAATGAAAAACTGTTTTTT. The J gene is TRBJ1-4, the V gene TRBV21-1; the table's D call TRBD1 went unverified against the DNA. TRBV21-1 corresponds to a pseudogene. The CDR3 consists of 14 residues.

This chain uses TRBV4-1 with TRBJ1-2, with D perhaps matching TRBD1 (6 bases). V was cut by 0 bases and J by 4 bases, with 12 bases left in between. The V gene's germline CDR1 is MGHRA and CDR2 YSYEKL. The CDR3 sequence is 15 residues long. CDR3 loop: CASSQDGGQGYGYTF. For the CDR3, the DNA is TGCGCCAGCAGCCAAGATGGGGGGCAAGGCTATGGCTACACCTTC.